This is a list of T cell receptor beta chains from one sample in a study of beta chain features in type 1 diabetes. Method: immunoSEQ multiplex PCR; TCRdb's copy keeps in-frame clones and lacks some. The sample contains under 950,000 clones, roughly 15% of which appear only once. Source material: naive CD4+ T cells from blood. The origin of the receptors is a woman under 30 in good health. Each CDR3 is given with its conserved first and last residue. The D gene is left open where the match is weak. Some rows mark clone size as missing; the rest say once, few, many or name a class of expanded clone.

D gene	V gene	clone size	J gene	CDR3 DNA	CDR3 protein
NA	TRBV21-1	NA	TRBJ2-1	TGTGCCGCCATCCCCTCCGGGACCAACAATGAGCAGTTCTTC	CAAIPSGTNNEQFF
NA	TRBV5-1	few	TRBJ2-3	TGCGCCAGCAGCTTGGCCTCAGCCACAGATACGCAGTATTTT	CASSLASATDTQYF
NA	TRBV13	NA	TRBJ2-1	TGTGCCACCAACCGACGAGCCTACAATGAGCAGTTCTTC	CATNRRAYNEQFF
NA	TRBV11-2	NA	TRBJ1-1	TGTGCCAGCAGCTTAACGGTGGACACTGAAGCTTTCTTT	CASSLTVDTEAFF
NA	TRBV18	NA	TRBJ1-5	TGTGCCAGCTCACCGGAAGACGGAGATCAGCCCCAGCATTTT	CASSPEDGDQPQHF
TRBD1	TRBV6-1	few	TRBJ1-2	TGTGCCAGCAGCAAACAGGGGACTGGCTATGGCTACACCTTC	CASSKQGTGYGYTF
NA	TRBV7-2	few	TRBJ2-1	TGTGCCAGCAGTCCGAGCGCAGACTCCTACAATGAGCAGTTCTTC	CASSPSADSYNEQFF
NA	TRBV28	once	TRBJ2-5	TGTGCCAGCTCTATCGGAGGAGCCCAAGAGACCCAGTACTTC	CASSIGGAQETQYF
NA	TRBV10-3	few	TRBJ2-3	TGTGCCATCAGTGAGTCGAAGGTGGAGATGGATACGCAGTATTTT	CAISESKVEMDTQYF
TRBD1	TRBV11-1	NA	TRBJ1-5	TGTGCCAGCAGCCCGGGGACAGGGCAAGATCAGCCCCAGCATTTT	CASSPGTGQDQPQHF
NA	TRBV10-3	NA	TRBJ1-3	TGTGCCATCAGTCCCCGGGCCACCCAACTAGCGTCTGGAAACACCATATATTTT	CAISPRATQLASGNTIYF
TRBD1	TRBV23-1	NA	TRBJ2-3	TGCGCCAGCAGTCAACGCCCCAGGGGGCTGGCAGATACGCAGTATTTT	CASSQRPRGLADTQYF
NA	TRBV5-1	NA	TRBJ2-3	TGCGCCAGCCAGGAGCCCGCCGGGGCAGATACGCAGTATTTT	CASQEPAGADTQYF
TRBD2	TRBV4-1	once	TRBJ2-1	TGCGCCAGCAGCACACCCCCGGGACTAGCAAACAATGAGCAGTTCTTC	CASSTPPGLANNEQFF
TRBD2	TRBV19	NA	TRBJ2-7	TGTGCCAGTAGTACCCGTGGGGGGACTAGCGGGGCTCACGAGCAGTACTTC	CASSTRGGTSGAHEQYF
NA	TRBV28	few	TRBJ1-2	TGTGCCAGCAGTTCACAGGGTAGGGACTATGGCTACACCTTC	CASSSQGRDYGYTF
TRBD2	TRBV7-3	few	TRBJ2-2	TGTGCCAGCTCGGGAGGGCCGAACACCGGGGAGCTGTTTTTT	CASSGGPNTGELFF
NA	TRBV18	few	TRBJ2-7	TGTGCCAGCTCACCGACTGTCTCCTACGAGCAGTACTTC	CASSPTVSYEQYF
TRBD1	TRBV2	NA	TRBJ1-2	TGTGCCAGCAGTGCCCTTACGACAGGGGCCTCCTATGGCTACACCTTC	CASSALTTGASYGYTF
TRBD2	TRBV4-3	NA	TRBJ2-1	TGCGCCAGCAGCTGGACCGGGACTAGCAAGCTGGGTGAGCAGTTCTTC	CASSWTGTSKLGEQFF
NA	TRBV7-9	NA	TRBJ2-7	TGTGCCAGCAGCTCCCGCGGTAGCGGAGGCGAGCAGTACTTC	CASSSRGSGGEQYF
NA	TRBV18	few	TRBJ2-3	TGTGCCAGCTCATATCCGGGGACAGATACGCAGTATTTT	CASSYPGTDTQYF
TRBD2	TRBV7-9	NA	TRBJ2-1	TGTGCCAGCAGCAGGACTAGCGGCTACAATGAGCAGTTCTTC	CASSRTSGYNEQFF
NA	TRBV19	few	TRBJ2-3	TGTGCCAGTAGCCAAAGGTTGACAGATACGCAGTATTTT	CASSQRLTDTQYF
TRBD1	TRBV7-2	few	TRBJ1-3	TGTGCCAGCAGCAAGCGCAGGGGGCAAGGAAACACCATATATTTT	CASSKRRGQGNTIYF
NA	TRBV6-6	NA	TRBJ1-1	TGTGCCAGCAGTTACACACAGCGACCAAGGAACACTGAAGCTTTCTTT	CASSYTQRPRNTEAFF
TRBD2	TRBV28	few	TRBJ2-7	TGTGCCAGCAGCGCGGGGGGACTAGCGGTCCACGAGCAGTACTTC	CASSAGGLAVHEQYF